What follows are 4 T cell receptor beta chains derived from one specimen sequenced in a study of blood T cells in healthy people across ages. A sample-barcoded 5' primer and a J-beta primer mix were used in a second PCR of about 6 to 11 cycles. TCRdb re-analysed the 5' RACE reads in MiXCR, keeping a single row per CDR3 protein. Counted here are around 780,000 distinct CDR3 sequences, about 56% occurring once; the ten biggest clones make up roughly 26%. Sequencing was done on a sample of blood. These receptor sequences come from a man between 40 and 49 years old in good health.

This chain joins TRBV6-2 or TRBV6-3 and TRBJ2-7, with D perhaps matching TRBD1 (5 bases). Trimming took off 2 bases at V and 3 bases at J, with 14 bases between the two ends. Germline assignment: CDR1 MNHEY and CDR2 SVGEGT. The CDR3 spans 15 residues. The CDR3 loop reads CASSYEATVLYEQYF. The CDR3 nucleotides are TGTGCCAGCAGTTACGAGGCGACAGTCCTCTACGAGCAGTACTTC.

The V and J genes are TRBV6-6 and TRBJ1-4; D not certain. Trimming shortened V by 2 bases and J by 6 bases, and 7 bases separated the two germline ends. The CDR3 extends over 13 amino acids. The V gene's germline CDR1 is MNHNY and CDR2 SVGAGI (reference sequence). Here the CDR3 DNA reads TGTGCCAGCAGTTACGTCCGGGATGAAAAACTGTTTTTT. This encodes CASSYVRDEKLFF.

In this sample, this clonotype turned up a few times. The chain uses TRBV6-2 or TRBV6-3 and TRBJ2-5; D not certain. The V gene's germline CDR1 is MNHEY and CDR2 SVGEGT. V lost 6 bases and J lost 5, with 19 bases in between. This CDR3 has 15 residues. The CDR3 DNA is TGTGCCAGCAGAGACGGAAGGTGGACGTGGGAGACCCAGTACTTC. Its protein product is CASRDGRWTWETQYF.

Regarding this clonotype: The germline gene is not matched at one end of the junction; a read error may be the cause. The chain carries TRBV7-2 and TRBJ1-5; no definite D call. The CDR3 has 13 amino acids. Germline V gene data show CDR1 as SGHTA and CDR2 as FQGNSA. The CDR3 coding sequence is TGTGCCAGCAGCGTAGCATATAATCAGCCCCAGCATTTT. It translates to CASSVAYNQPQHF.